The entry below gives a single T cell receptor beta chain sequence along with its context. This sample was included in a study of CD8 T cells in Susac syndrome. CD8+ and CD4+ T cells from blood underwent TCR beta sequencing, which was carried out in a high-throughput format. After extraction with the RNeasy kit, roughly 0.5 to 1 ug of the RNA was reverse transcribed using random hexamers. Across 54 Vbeta and 13 Jbeta, immunoSEQ multiplex PCR amplified TCR beta CDR3. TCRdb analysed the immunoSEQ multiplex PCR reads with MiXCR anew, one entry per CDR3 protein. Seen here are around 180,000 distinct CDR3 sequences, 90% to 95% observed once, and the top ten hold about 0.15%. This CDR3 contains 17 residues. Trimming pared 0 bases from V and 0 bases from J, leaving 12 bases between.

Sequencing was done on a sample of CD8+ T cells from PBMCs. The sequence came from a human donor with multiple sclerosis. The chain links TRBV12-3 or TRBV12-4 to TRBJ2-1; no definite D call. The CDR3 here is CASSLAALTSSYNEQFF. In DNA form, the CDR3 reads TGTGCCAGCAGTTTAGCGGCCCTGACGAGCTCCTACAATGAGCAGTTCTTC.